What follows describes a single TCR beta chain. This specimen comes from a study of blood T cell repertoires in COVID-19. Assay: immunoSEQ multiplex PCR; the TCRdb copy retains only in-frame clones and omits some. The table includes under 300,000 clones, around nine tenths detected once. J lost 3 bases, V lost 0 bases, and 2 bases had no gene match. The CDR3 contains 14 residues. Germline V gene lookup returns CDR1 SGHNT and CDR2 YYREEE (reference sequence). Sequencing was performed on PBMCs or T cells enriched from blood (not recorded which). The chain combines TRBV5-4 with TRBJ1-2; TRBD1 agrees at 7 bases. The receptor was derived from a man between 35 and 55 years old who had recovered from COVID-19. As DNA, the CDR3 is TGTGCCAGCAGCTTGGCAGGGGGGTACTATGGCTACACCTTC. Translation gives CASSLAGGYYGYTF.